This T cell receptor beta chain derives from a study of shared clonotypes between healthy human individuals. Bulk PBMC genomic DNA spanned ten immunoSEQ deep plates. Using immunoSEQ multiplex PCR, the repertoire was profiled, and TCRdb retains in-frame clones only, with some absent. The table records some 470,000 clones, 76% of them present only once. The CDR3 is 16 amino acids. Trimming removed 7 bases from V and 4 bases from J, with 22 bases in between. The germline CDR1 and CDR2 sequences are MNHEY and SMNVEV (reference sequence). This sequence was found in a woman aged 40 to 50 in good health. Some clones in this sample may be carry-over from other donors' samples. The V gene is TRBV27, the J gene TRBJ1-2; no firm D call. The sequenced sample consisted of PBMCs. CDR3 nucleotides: TGTGCCAGCATCCCTCAATGGGGAGATTTGGTCTATGGCTACACCTTC. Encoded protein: CASIPQWGDLVYGYTF.